This T cell receptor beta chain was captured in a study of cytomegalovirus exposure and HLA in healthy donors. The wider study: A prior study identified 120 million or so unique TCR beta sequences from 200 million or so T cells.

60 Vbeta and 13 Jbeta primers were used in PCR. Repertoires were generated with immunoSEQ multiplex PCR, while TCRdb's copy carries only in-frame clones and drops some. The sample includes 200,000 to 250,000 clones, around 76% of them seen just once. Study outcomes and limitations: CMV antigen specificity of a few CMV-associated chains was confirmed in vitro. Sequencing depth across donors, presence/absence analyses assumed, was roughly uniform. Later analysis suggested links between common viral pathogens and several top significant clusters.

With respect to this clone: Antigen unknown.

The length of the CDR3 is 16 residues. Germline CDR1 is ENHRY and CDR2 is SYGVKD. V gave up 1 base and J gave up 0 bases, with 9 bases separating them. The sample taken for sequencing was PBMCs. This clonotype was sampled from a woman between 40 and 50 years old in good health and CMV-seropositive. The chain joins TRBV10-3 to TRBJ2-2; possible D gene TRBD1, 6 bases. The CDR3 here is CAISEWGQTNTGELFF. CDR3 DNA sequence: TGTGCCATCAGTGAGTGGGGACAAACGAACACCGGGGAGCTGTTTTTT.